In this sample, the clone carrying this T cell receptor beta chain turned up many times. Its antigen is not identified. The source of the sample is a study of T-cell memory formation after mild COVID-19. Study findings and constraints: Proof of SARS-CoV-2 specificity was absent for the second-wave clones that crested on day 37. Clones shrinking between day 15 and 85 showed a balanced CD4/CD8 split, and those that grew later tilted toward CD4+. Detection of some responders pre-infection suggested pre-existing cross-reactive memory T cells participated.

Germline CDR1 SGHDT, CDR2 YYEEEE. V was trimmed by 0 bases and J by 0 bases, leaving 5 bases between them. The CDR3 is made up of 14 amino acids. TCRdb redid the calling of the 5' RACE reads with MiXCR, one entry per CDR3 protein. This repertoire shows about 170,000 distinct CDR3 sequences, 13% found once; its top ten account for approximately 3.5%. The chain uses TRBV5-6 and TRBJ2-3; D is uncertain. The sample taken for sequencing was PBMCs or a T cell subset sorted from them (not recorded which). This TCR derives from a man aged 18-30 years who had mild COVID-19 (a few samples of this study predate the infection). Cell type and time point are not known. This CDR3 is CASSLVVSTDTQYF. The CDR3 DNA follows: TGTGCCAGCAGCTTGGTAGTGAGCACAGATACGCAGTATTTT.